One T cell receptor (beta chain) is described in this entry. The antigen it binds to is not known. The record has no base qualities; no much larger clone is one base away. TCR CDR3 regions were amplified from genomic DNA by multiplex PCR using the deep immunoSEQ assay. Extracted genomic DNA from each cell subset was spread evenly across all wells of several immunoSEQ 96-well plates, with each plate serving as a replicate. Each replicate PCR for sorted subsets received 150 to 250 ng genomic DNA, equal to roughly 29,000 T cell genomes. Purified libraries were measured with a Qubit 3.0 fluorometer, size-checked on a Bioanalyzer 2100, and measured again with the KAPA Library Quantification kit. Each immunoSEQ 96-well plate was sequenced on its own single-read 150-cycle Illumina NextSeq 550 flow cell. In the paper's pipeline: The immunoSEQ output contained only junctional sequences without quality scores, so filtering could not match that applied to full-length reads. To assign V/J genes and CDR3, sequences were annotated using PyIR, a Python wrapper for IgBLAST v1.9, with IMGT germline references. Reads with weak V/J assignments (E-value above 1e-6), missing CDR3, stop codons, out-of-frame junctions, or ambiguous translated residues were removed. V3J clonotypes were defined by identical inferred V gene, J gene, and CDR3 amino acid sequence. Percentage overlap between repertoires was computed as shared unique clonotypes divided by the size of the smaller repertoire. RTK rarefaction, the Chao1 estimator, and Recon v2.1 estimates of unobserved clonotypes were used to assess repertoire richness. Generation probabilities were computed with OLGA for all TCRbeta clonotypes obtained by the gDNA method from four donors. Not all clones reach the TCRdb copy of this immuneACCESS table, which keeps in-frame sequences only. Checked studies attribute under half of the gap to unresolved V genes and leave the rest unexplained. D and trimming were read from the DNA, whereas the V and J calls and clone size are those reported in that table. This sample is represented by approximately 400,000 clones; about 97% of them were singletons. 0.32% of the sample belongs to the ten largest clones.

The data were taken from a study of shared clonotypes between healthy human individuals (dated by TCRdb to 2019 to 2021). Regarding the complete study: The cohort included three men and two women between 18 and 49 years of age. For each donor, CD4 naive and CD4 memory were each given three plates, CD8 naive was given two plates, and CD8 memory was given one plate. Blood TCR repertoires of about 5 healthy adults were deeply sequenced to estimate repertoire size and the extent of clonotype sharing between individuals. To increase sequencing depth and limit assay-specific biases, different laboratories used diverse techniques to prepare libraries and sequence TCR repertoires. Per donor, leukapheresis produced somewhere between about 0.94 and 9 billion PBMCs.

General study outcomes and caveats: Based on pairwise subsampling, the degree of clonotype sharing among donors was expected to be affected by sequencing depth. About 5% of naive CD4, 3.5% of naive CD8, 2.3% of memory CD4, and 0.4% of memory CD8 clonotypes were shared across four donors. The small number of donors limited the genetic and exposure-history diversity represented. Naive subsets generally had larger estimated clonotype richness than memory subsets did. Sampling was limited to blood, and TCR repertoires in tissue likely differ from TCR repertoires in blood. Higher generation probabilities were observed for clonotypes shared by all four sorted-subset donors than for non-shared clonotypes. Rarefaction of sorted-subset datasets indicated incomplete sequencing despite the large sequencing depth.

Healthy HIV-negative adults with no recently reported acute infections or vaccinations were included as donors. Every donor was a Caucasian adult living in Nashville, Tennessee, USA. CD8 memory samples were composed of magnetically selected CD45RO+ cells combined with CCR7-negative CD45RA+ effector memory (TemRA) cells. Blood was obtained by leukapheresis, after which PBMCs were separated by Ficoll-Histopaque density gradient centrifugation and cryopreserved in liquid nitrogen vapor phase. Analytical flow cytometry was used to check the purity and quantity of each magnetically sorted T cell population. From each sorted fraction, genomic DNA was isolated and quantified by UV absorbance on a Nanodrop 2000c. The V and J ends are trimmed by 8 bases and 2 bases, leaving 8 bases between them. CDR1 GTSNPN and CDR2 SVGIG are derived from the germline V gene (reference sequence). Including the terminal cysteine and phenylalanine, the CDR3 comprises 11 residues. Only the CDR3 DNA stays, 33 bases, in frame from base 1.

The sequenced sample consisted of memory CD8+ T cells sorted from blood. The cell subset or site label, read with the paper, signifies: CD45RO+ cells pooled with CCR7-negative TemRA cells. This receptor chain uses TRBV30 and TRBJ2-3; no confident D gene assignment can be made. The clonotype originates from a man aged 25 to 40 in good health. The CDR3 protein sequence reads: CAARVTDTQYF. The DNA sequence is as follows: TGTGCCGCCCGTGTCACAGATACGCAGTATTTT.